This entry lists 26 T cell receptor beta chains sequenced from one sample in a study of T cell responses to AZD1222 COVID-19 vaccine. The data were produced by immunoSEQ multiplex PCR, yet TCRdb's version contains in-frame clones alone and is incomplete. The sample has some 80,000 clones; around 89% are singletons. Here the sequenced sample was peripheral blood, taken 28 days after the second dose of the MenACWY control vaccine. These receptors were taken from an adult who received the MenACWY meningococcal vaccine as a control.

The chain uses TRBV15 and TRBJ2-7; TRBD1 agrees at 8 bases. The length of the CDR3 is 15 residues. The germline CDR1 and CDR2 sequences are LNHNV and YYDKDF (reference sequence). V lost 0 bases to trimming and J lost 3 bases; unmatched junction nucleotides: 4. This CDR3 reads CATSRDSGTGYEQYF. The CDR3 nucleotides are TGTGCCACCAGCAGAGACTCCGGGACAGGCTACGAGCAGTACTTC.

V and J are TRBV6-5 and TRBJ2-3; 8 bases fit TRBD2. The CDR3 is made up of 13 amino acids. The germline gives CDR1 MNHEY, CDR2 SVGAGI. The V gene end was trimmed by 6 bases and the J gene end by 4 bases; junction bases not matched to a gene: 3. CDR3 amino acids: CASSTAGADTQYF. The CDR3 coding sequence is TGTGCCAGCAGCACAGCGGGGGCAGATACGCAGTATTTT.

Details on this clone: The sample carries other DNA sequences with the same CDR3. The rearrangement joins TRBV15 to TRBJ2-5; 9 nucleotides align to TRBD2. This CDR3 contains 15 residues. After removal of 1 base from V and 1 base from J, the junction contained 1 base not matched to a gene. Germline CDR1 is LNHNV and CDR2 is YYDKDF (reference sequence). Written as DNA, the CDR3 is TGTGCCACCAGCAGAGCAGCGGGGGGCCAAGAGACCCAGTACTTC. Protein: CATSRAAGGQETQYF.

The DNA of the CDR3 is TGTGCCAGCTCACCAACCCGATCCGTACAGGGGTCCACAGATACGCAGTATTTT. This sequence encodes CASSPTRSVQGSTDTQYF. V and J are TRBV18 and TRBJ2-3, with 7 bases that match TRBD1. From germline, CDR1 is KGHSH and CDR2 LQKENI. V gave up 2 bases and J gave up 2 bases; unmatched junction bases: 13. The CDR3 runs to 18 residues.

This sequence joins TRBV19 and TRBJ1-2; 9 bases line up with TRBD1. This CDR3 has 16 residues. Germline CDR1 reads LNHDA; CDR2 reads SQIVND (reference sequence). Trimming removed 0 bases from V and 5 bases from J; junction bases left unmatched: 7. In DNA form, the CDR3 reads TGTGCCAGTAGTATAGATTCCGGGACAGGGAGTTATGGCTACACCTTC. This encodes CASSIDSGTGSYGYTF.

This clone came up a few times. The V gene is TRBV28, the J gene TRBJ1-4, with a possible D match to TRBD1 (6 bases). Per the germline V gene, CDR1 is MDHEN and CDR2 is SYDVKM. CDR3 length equals 15 residues. V shed 4 bases and J shed 8 bases, with 17 bases lying between them. CDR3 DNA: TGTGCCAGCAGTTCCCCCGGAGGGGGGCGGGAAAAACTGTTTTTT. It encodes CASSSPGGGREKLFF.

The chain is built from TRBV28 and TRBJ1-5; D not resolved. Germline V gene sequence: CDR1 MDHEN, CDR2 SYDVKM. This CDR3 has 14 amino acids. V was clipped by 2 bases and J by 7 bases, with 12 bases between them. The CDR3 nucleotides read TGTGCCAGCAGTTTAGGAGGGCTAGGGCAGCCCCAGCATTTT. This codes for CASSLGGLGQPQHF.

The gene calls are TRBV5-4 and TRBJ1-5, with D perhaps TRBD1 (5 bases). V was clipped by 5 bases and J by 3 bases, with 15 bases between them. Per germline, CDR1 SGHNT and CDR2 YYREEE (reference sequence). CDR3 size: 15 residues. CDR3 coding DNA: TGTGCCAGCAGTCCCGGGACCGAATCCAATCAGCCCCAGCATTTT. Its protein product is CASSPGTESNQPQHF.

The chain uses TRBV30 and TRBJ1-5; D is perhaps TRBD1 (6 bases). The CDR3 runs 13 residues. Trimming left V 5 bases short and J 3 bases short, with 11 bases between. Germline V CDR1 and CDR2: GTSNPN, SVGIG (reference sequence). CDR3 loop: CAWSTGNNQPQHF. The CDR3 coding sequence is TGTGCCTGGTCCACAGGGAACAATCAGCCCCAGCATTTT.

The chain uses TRBV19 and TRBJ2-5; TRBD1 agrees at 11 bases. The CDR3 extends over 14 amino acids. Germline CDR1 reads LNHDA; CDR2 reads SQIVND (reference sequence). Unmatched junction bases numbered 7, after V lost 9 bases and J lost 4 bases. CDR3 in amino acids: CARLRDRGGETQYF. Written as DNA, the CDR3 is TGTGCCAGACTCCGGGACAGGGGGGGAGAGACCCAGTACTTC.

The chain links TRBV5-1 to TRBJ2-7; TRBD1 aligns across 7 bases. The V segment lost 3 bases and the J segment 0 bases; nucleotides outside the gene matches: 6. CDR3 length equals 15 residues. Per the germline V gene, CDR1 is SGHRS and CDR2 is YFSETQ. The CDR3 sequence is CASSSTDRYSYEQYF. CDR3 sequence (DNA): TGCGCCAGCAGCTCCACGGACAGGTACTCCTACGAGCAGTACTTC.

The V gene is TRBV29-1, the J gene TRBJ1-1, with TRBD1 matching 10 bases. CDR3 length: 14 amino acids. After removal of 7 bases from V and 1 base from J, the junction contained 6 bases not matched to a gene. Germline V lookup: CDR1 SQVTM, CDR2 ANQGSEA. The chain's CDR3 is CSGQTGGGNTEAFF. For the CDR3, the DNA is TGCAGCGGCCAGACAGGGGGCGGGAACACTGAAGCTTTCTTT.

CDR3 in DNA: TGTGCCAGTAGAGGACGGGGAGATAGCCACGAGCAGTACTTC. Its protein is CASRGRGDSHEQYF. The chain recombines TRBV19 with TRBJ2-7; D perhaps matches TRBD2 (5 bases). V was clipped by 6 bases and J by 5 bases, with 17 bases between them. CDR1 and CDR2 from the germline V gene are LNHDA and SQIVND (reference sequence). The CDR3 length is 14 residues. Looking up the rest from reference TRBV19 and TRBJ2-7 gives the full variable domain: DGGITQSPKYLFRKEGQNVTLSCEQNLNHDAMYWYRQDPGQGLRLIYYSQIVNDFQKGDIAEGYSVSREKKESFPLTVTSAQKNPTAFYLCASRGRGDSHEQYFGPGTRLTVT.

The CDR3 region is CASSSDGLSGNTIYF. The CDR3 coding sequence is TGTGCCAGCAGCTCAGACGGACTCTCTGGAAACACCATATATTTT. This rearrangement joins TRBV7-9 to TRBJ1-3, with D uncertain. Trimming removed 4 bases from V and 0 bases from J, with 10 bases in between. In germline, CDR1 is SEHNR, CDR2 FQNEAQ (reference sequence). The CDR3 runs to 15 residues.

The chain combines TRBV6-5 with TRBJ1-1; D gene unclear. This CDR3 spans 14 amino acids. The germline V gene encodes CDR1 MNHEY and CDR2 SVGAGI. Trimming removed 6 bases from V and 2 bases from J, with 13 bases in between. This CDR3 is CASSREGSNTEAFF. CDR3 bases: TGTGCCAGCAGCCGTGAGGGTAGCAACACTGAAGCTTTCTTT.

The chain employs TRBV28 and TRBJ1-6, with D possibly being TRBD1 (5 bases). Germline loops: CDR1 MDHEN, CDR2 SYDVKM. Trimming pared 7 bases from V and 10 bases from J, leaving 8 bases between. This CDR3 has 11 residues. The CDR3 coding sequence is TGTGCCAGCACGAACAGGTCACCCCTCCACTTT. Translating gives CASTNRSPLHF.

This chain uses TRBV25-1 with TRBJ1-1; D ambiguous. The germline gives CDR1 MGHDK, CDR2 SYGVNS. Trimming left V 2 bases short and J 0 bases short, with 7 bases between. This CDR3 has 14 residues. CDR3 sequence (DNA): TGTGCCAGCAGTGAAGGGATTATGAACACTGAAGCTTTCTTT. It specifies CASSEGIMNTEAFF.

A few counts support this clone. This rearrangement joins TRBV5-1 to TRBJ2-7; TRBD2 aligns across 7 bases. CDR1 and CDR2 from the germline V gene are SGHRS and YFSETQ. Trimming took 4 bases from V and 2 from J; bases not matched to a gene: 6. This CDR3 comprises 14 residues. CDR3 nucleotides: TGCGCCAGCAGCCCGGAGCGGGACCCCTACGAGCAGTACTTC. Translation: CASSPERDPYEQYF. Based on the CDR3 plus reference TRBV5-1 and TRBJ2-7, the full variable domain is KAGVTQTPRYLIKTRGQQVTLSCSPISGHRSVSWYQQTPGQGLQFLFEYFSETQRNKGNFPGRFSGRQFSNSRSEMNVSTLELGDSALYLCASSPERDPYEQYFGPGTRLTVT.

The rearrangement links TRBV7-2 to TRBJ2-7, with 8 bases aligning to TRBD2. Per germline, CDR1 SGHTA and CDR2 FQGNSA. This CDR3 comprises 15 residues. The V segment lost 1 base and the J segment 6 bases; nucleotides outside the gene matches: 8. CDR3 DNA sequence: TGTGCCAGCAGCTTAGATTTCGCGGGGGGAAGCGAGCAGTACTTC. Translating it yields CASSLDFAGGSEQYF.

This clone was picked up one time. This chain joins TRBV4-2 and TRBJ2-5; a possible D gene is TRBD1 (6 bases). Trimming took off 4 bases at V and 0 bases at J, with 9 bases between the two ends. The CDR3 length is 14 residues. Germline values: CDR1 LGHNA, CDR2 YNFKEQ. The CDR3 bases are TGTGCCAGCAGCCCGACAGGTAACCAAGAGACCCAGTACTTC. It specifies CASSPTGNQETQYF.

V gene TRBV7-2 combines with J gene TRBJ2-5; 14 positions match TRBD2. This CDR3 comprises 15 residues. V was pared by 5 bases and J by 7 bases, with 6 bases of the junction left unmatched. CDR1 is SGHTA and CDR2 is FQGNSA in the germline V gene. CDR3 sequence (DNA): TGTGCCAGCAGCCCGACTAGCGGGGGGGATGGGACCCAGTACTTC. Translation gives CASSPTSGGDGTQYF.

Points on this clone: A read error may produce the germline difference seen at one junction end. The gene calls are TRBV2 and TRBJ1-2, with D maybe TRBD1 (5 bases). The germline gives CDR1 SNHLY, CDR2 FYNNEI. The CDR3 contains 19 residues. The CDR3 DNA reads as TGTGCCAGCAGTGACGCCCCGGGACCCCGGTCAGGTATAAACTATCGCTACACCTTC. Its translation is CASSDAPGPRSGINYRYTF.

This chain joins TRBV7-9 and TRBJ1-6, with D unclear. Germline CDR1 and CDR2: SEHNR and FQNEAQ (reference sequence). V gave up 5 bases and J gave up 7 bases, with 9 bases separating them. The CDR3 consists of 13 residues. The CDR3 region is CASSQLTNSPLHF. DNA of the CDR3: TGTGCCAGCAGCCAGCTTACGAATTCACCCCTCCACTTT.

This chain uses TRBV7-2 with TRBJ2-1; TRBD2 aligns across 11 bases. CDR1 is SGHTA and CDR2 is FQGNSA in the germline V gene. The CDR3 spans 16 residues. V trimming: 5 bases; J trimming: 13 bases; junction bases outside the gene matches: 16. This chain's CDR3 is CASSGPRPSSGGTQFF. DNA of the CDR3: TGTGCCAGCAGCGGGCCCCGACCATCTAGCGGGGGGACTCAGTTCTTC.

The chain has TRBV3-1 (or the pseudogene TRBV3-2) and TRBJ1-2, with no clear D. Trimming removed 4 bases from V and 8 bases from J, with 11 bases in between. This CDR3 has 12 residues. Looked up from germline, CDR1 is LGHDT and CDR2 is YNNKEL (reference sequence). CDR3: CASSLRDFGYTF. The CDR3 coding sequence is TGTGCCAGCAGCCTTAGAGATTTCGGCTACACCTTC.

V gene TRBV5-1 combines with J gene TRBJ2-1, with D hard to call. This CDR3 comprises 14 residues. V dropped 1 base and J dropped 7 bases, with 12 bases sitting between them. Germline loops: CDR1 SGHRS, CDR2 YFSETQ. The CDR3 sequence is CASSLQVGSNEQFF. In DNA form, the CDR3 reads TGCGCCAGCAGCTTGCAGGTAGGGTCAAATGAGCAGTTCTTC.